Each of the 19 T cell receptor beta chains below was sequenced from the same sample in a study of OX40 agonist ivuxolimab in advanced cancers. Profiled with immunoSEQ multiplex PCR; TCRdb holds only in-frame clones, not every one. The data contain fewer than 85,000 clones, approximately 80% of them singletons. This specimen was CD4+ or CD8+ T cells sorted from blood, taken in a trial of the OX40 agonist ivuxolimab. These receptors came from an adult with an advanced solid tumor such as melanoma, head and neck, liver or kidney cancer.

The chain links TRBV6-5 to TRBJ2-5; a possible D gene is TRBD1 (6 bases). The germline V gene encodes CDR1 MNHEY and CDR2 SVGAGI. CDR3 size: 14 residues. The V end lost 5 bases, the J end lost 2 bases, and 12 bases lay between the germline ends. The CDR3 DNA is TGTGCCAGCAGTCCGCCTGGACAGCAAGAGACCCAGTACTTC. This gives the protein CASSPPGQQETQYF.

This clone was recorded only once. V gene TRBV19 combines with J gene TRBJ1-3; no firm D call. V lost 1 base and J 1 base, leaving 5 bases between the germline ends. The CDR3 has 14 residues. Germline CDR1 reads LNHDA; CDR2 reads SQIVND (reference sequence). The CDR3 DNA is TGTGCCAGTAGTATAGTTGGATCTGGAAACACCATATATTTT. Translated, it gives CASSIVGSGNTIYF.

The V and J genes are TRBV4-1 and TRBJ1-1, with D uncertain. This CDR3 contains 13 residues. Trimming took off 3 bases at V and 6 bases at J, with 11 bases between the two ends. The germline gives CDR1 MGHRA, CDR2 YSYEKL. This CDR3 reads CASSQARAAEAFF. The CDR3 bases are TGCGCCAGCAGCCAGGCCCGCGCGGCTGAAGCTTTCTTT.

J is TRBJ2-1 and V is TRBV6-4; no clear D. The CDR3 runs 15 residues. CDR1 MRHNA and CDR2 SNTAGT come from the germline V gene. Trimming removed 4 bases at V and 0 bases at J, with 10 bases between. CDR3 DNA: TGTGCCAGCAGTGTAGAGTCGAGCTCCTACAATGAGCAGTTCTTC. Amino acid sequence: CASSVESSSYNEQFF.

The chain joins TRBV11-2 to TRBJ2-3; TRBD1 aligns across 9 bases. The CDR3 contains 11 residues. The J segment lost 12 bases and the V segment lost 5 bases, leaving 3 bases of the junction unmatched. The V gene's germline CDR1 is SGHAT and CDR2 FQNNGV. The CDR3 spells CASSRDRAQYF. The CDR3 coding sequence is TGTGCCAGCAGCCGGGACAGGGCCCAGTATTTT.

The V call is TRBV7-9, the J call TRBJ1-6, with TRBD1 identical over 8 bases. Germline V gives CDR1 SEHNR, CDR2 FQNEAQ (reference sequence). V gave up 6 bases and J gave up 7 bases; unmatched junction bases: 8. The CDR3 is 15 amino acids. CDR3 sequence: CASREGQGSNSPLHF. For the CDR3, the DNA is TGTGCCAGCAGGGAAGGACAGGGATCCAATTCACCCCTCCACTTT.

This chain joins TRBV5-1 and TRBJ2-1; possible D gene TRBD1, 5 bases. The germline V gene has CDR1 SGHRS and CDR2 YFSETQ. The CDR3 totals 14 residues. Trimming shortened V by 1 base and J by 9 bases, and 14 bases separated the two germline ends. CDR3 sequence (DNA): TGCGCCAGCAGCTTGCTTAGGGGCCAAAGTGAGCAGTTCTTC. Translating it yields CASSLLRGQSEQFF.

The rearrangement links TRBV7-2 to TRBJ2-1, with D perhaps assigned TRBD1 or TRBD2 (5 bases each). This CDR3 has 14 residues. With 4 bases removed from V and 4 bases from J, the gap between germline ends came to 11 bases. CDR1 SGHTA and CDR2 FQGNSA come from the germline V gene. CDR3 sequence: CASSSGWGYNEQFF. Here the CDR3 DNA reads TGTGCCAGCAGCTCAGGGTGGGGGTACAATGAGCAGTTCTTC.

This clone was counted a few times. The gene calls are TRBV18 and TRBJ1-6; TRBD1 matches at 7 bases. Unmatched junction bases numbered 4, after V lost 4 bases and J lost 4 bases. CDR1 is KGHSH and CDR2 is LQKENI in the germline V gene. The length of the CDR3 is 15 residues. In DNA, the CDR3 is TGTGCCAGCTCACGAACAGGGGTGTATAATTCACCCCTCCACTTT. It is translated as CASSRTGVYNSPLHF.

The gene calls are TRBV7-9 and TRBJ2-6, with D unclear. The CDR3 length is 15 residues. The germline V and J ends were trimmed by 4 bases and 0 bases, with 7 bases remaining between them. Germline CDR1 is SEHNR and CDR2 is FQNEAQ (reference sequence). CDR3 DNA sequence: TGTGCCAGCAGCTATTTGAGCTCTGGGGCCAACGTCCTGACTTTC. This sequence encodes CASSYLSSGANVLTF.

The V and J genes are TRBV5-1 and TRBJ2-5; TRBD2 matches 8 bases. Germline trimming cut 2 bases from V and 1 base from J; bases unmatched to any gene: 1. Germline V gives CDR1 SGHRS, CDR2 YFSETQ. CDR3 length: 14 amino acids. The CDR3 reads CASSFTSGQETQYF. DNA for the CDR3: TGCGCCAGCAGCTTTACTAGCGGCCAAGAGACCCAGTACTTC.

CDR3 nucleotide sequence: TGTGCCAGCACAAAGACTAGCGGGAGGGTGGGACTCGGGGAGCTGTTTTTT. Translating gives CASTKTSGRVGLGELFF. This chain joins TRBV7-3 and TRBJ2-2; 14 bases agree with TRBD2. Germline V lookup: CDR1 SGHTA, CDR2 FQGTGA. V shed 7 bases and J 7 bases; nucleotides not matched to a gene: 11. The CDR3 loop spans 17 amino acids.

The J gene is TRBJ1-2, the V gene TRBV28; D remains unclear. V lost 4 bases and J lost 4, with 22 bases in between. CDR1 and CDR2 (germline): MDHEN, SYDVKM. CDR3 length equals 17 residues. CDR3 protein: CASSSDRPTHFRYGYTF. The CDR3 coding sequence is TGTGCCAGCAGTTCGGACCGACCAACTCATTTTCGCTATGGCTACACCTTC.

The genes are TRBV19 and TRBJ2-6; a possible D gene is TRBD2 (5 bases). The CDR3 runs 16 residues. V was shortened by 1 base and J by 4 bases, with 11 bases between the two germline ends. Germline loops: CDR1 LNHDA, CDR2 SQIVND (reference sequence). CDR3 residues: CASSIGSGSGANVLTF. The CDR3, as DNA: TGTGCCAGTAGTATAGGGTCGGGGTCCGGGGCCAACGTCCTGACTTTC.

Here the CDR3 reads CASSLERQAFYGYTF. DNA for the CDR3: TGTGCCAGCAGCTTGGAGCGACAGGCCTTTTATGGCTACACCTTC. J is TRBJ1-2 and V is TRBV7-8, with a possible D match to TRBD1 (6 bases). V gave up 3 bases and J gave up 5 bases, with 16 bases separating them. This CDR3 contains 15 residues. Germline assignment: CDR1 SGHVS and CDR2 FQNEAQ.

This chain joins TRBV27 and TRBJ2-3; 9 bases line up with TRBD2. The CDR3 consists of 13 residues. The V gene's germline CDR1 is MNHEY and CDR2 SMNVEV (reference sequence). The ends lost 8 bases at V and 2 bases at J; junction bases unmatched: 2. The CDR3 coding sequence is TGTGCCAGCGCGGGGGGGAACACAGATACGCAGTATTTT. Translated, it gives CASAGGNTDTQYF.

This chain uses TRBV7-2 with TRBJ2-1; 14 positions match TRBD2. Germline-derived CDR1 and CDR2 are SGHTA and FQGNSA. After removal of 5 bases from V and 4 bases from J, the junction contained 7 bases not matched to a gene. CDR3 length: 17 residues. The chain's CDR3 is CASSKGTSGRLYNEQFF. As DNA, the CDR3 is TGTGCCAGCAGCAAAGGGACTAGCGGGAGACTGTACAATGAGCAGTTCTTC.

The V gene is TRBV9, the J gene TRBJ2-6, with 7 positions matching TRBD1. Germline CDR1 and CDR2: SGDLS and YYNGEE. With V trimmed by 3 bases and J by 0 bases, 9 bases remained unmatched. The CDR3 spans 18 residues. For the CDR3, the DNA is TGTGCCAGCAGCGCCCAGACAGGGACAAGCTCTGGGGCCAACGTCCTGACTTTC. It yields the protein CASSAQTGTSSGANVLTF.

V and J are TRBV5-8 and TRBJ2-7, with 11 positions matching TRBD2. Germline loops: CDR1 SGHTS, CDR2 YDEGEE. The J segment lost 3 bases and the V segment lost 4 bases, leaving 6 bases of the junction unmatched. This CDR3 spans 15 amino acids. This CDR3 is CASSTYLAGGYEQYF. The CDR3 bases are TGTGCCAGCAGCACCTATCTAGCGGGAGGCTACGAGCAGTACTTC.